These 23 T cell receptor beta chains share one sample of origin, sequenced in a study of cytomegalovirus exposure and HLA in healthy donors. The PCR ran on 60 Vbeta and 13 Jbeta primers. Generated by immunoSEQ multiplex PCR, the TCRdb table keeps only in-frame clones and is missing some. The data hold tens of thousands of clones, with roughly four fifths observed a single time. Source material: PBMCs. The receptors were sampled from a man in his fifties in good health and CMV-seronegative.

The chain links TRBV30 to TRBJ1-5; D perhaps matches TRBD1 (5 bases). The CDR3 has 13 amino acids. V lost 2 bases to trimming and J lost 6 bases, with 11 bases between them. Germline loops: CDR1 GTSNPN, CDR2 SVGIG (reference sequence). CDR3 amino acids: CAWSRQGGQPQHF. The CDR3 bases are TGTGCCTGGAGTCGTCAGGGAGGTCAGCCCCAGCATTTT.

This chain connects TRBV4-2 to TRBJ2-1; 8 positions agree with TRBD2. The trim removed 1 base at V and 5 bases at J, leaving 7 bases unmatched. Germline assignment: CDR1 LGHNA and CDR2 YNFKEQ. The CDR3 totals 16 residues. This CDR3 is CASSQGGAGGHNEQFF. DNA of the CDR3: TGTGCCAGCAGCCAAGGGGGGGCGGGGGGACACAATGAGCAGTTCTTC.

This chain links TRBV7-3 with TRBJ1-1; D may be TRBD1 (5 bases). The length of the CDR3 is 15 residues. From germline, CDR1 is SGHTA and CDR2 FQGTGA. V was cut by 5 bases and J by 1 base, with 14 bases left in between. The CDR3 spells CASSPAGGANTEAFF. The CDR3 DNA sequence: TGTGCCAGCAGCCCCGCGGGGGGAGCGAACACTGAAGCTTTCTTT.

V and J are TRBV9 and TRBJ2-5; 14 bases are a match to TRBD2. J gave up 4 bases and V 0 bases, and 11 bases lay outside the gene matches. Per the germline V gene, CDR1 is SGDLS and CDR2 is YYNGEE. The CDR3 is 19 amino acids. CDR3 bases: TGTGCCAGCAGCGTAGCTGGTGGGTTAGGACTAGCGGGGGGAGAGACCCAGTACTTC. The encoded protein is CASSVAGGLGLAGGETQYF.

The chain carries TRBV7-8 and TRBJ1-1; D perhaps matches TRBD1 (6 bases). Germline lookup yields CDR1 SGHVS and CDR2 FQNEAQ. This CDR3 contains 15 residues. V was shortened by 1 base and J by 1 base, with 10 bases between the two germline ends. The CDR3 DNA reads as TGTGCCAGCAGCTTAGTTGGGACACAGAACACTGAAGCTTTCTTT. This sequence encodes CASSLVGTQNTEAFF.

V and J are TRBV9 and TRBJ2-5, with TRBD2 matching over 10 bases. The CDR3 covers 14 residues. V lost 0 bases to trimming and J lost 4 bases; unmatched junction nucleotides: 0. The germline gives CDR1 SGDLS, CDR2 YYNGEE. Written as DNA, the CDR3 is TGTGCCAGCAGCGTAGTAGCGGGGGGAGAGACCCAGTACTTC. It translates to CASSVVAGGETQYF. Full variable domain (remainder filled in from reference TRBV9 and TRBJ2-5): DSGVTQTPKHLITATGQRVTLRCSPRSGDLSVYWYQQSLDQGLQFLIQYYNGEERAKGNILERFSAQQFPDLHSELNLSSLELGDSALYFCASSVVAGGETQYFGPGTRLLVL.

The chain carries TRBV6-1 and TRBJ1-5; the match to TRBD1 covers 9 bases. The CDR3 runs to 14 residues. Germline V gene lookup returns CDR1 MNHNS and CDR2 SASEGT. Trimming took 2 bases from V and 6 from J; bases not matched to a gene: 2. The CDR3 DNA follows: TGTGCCAGCAGTGAAAGACAGGGGGGTCAGCCCCAGCATTTT. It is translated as CASSERQGGQPQHF.

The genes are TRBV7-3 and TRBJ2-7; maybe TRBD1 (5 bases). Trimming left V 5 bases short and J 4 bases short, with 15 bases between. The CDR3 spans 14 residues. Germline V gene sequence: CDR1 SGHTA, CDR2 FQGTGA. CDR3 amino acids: CASSPSADRYEQYF. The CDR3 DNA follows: TGTGCCAGCAGCCCTTCGGCAGACAGATACGAGCAGTACTTC.

The CDR3 DNA sequence: TGTGCCAGCAGTAATTCCGGGACAGGGGTTTACACCTTC. Residues: CASSNSGTGVYTF. The chain is built from TRBV2 and TRBJ1-2; 10 positions match TRBD1. The J segment lost 11 bases and the V segment lost 5 bases, leaving 8 bases of the junction unmatched. CDR3 length: 13 amino acids. The germline V gene has CDR1 SNHLY and CDR2 FYNNEI.

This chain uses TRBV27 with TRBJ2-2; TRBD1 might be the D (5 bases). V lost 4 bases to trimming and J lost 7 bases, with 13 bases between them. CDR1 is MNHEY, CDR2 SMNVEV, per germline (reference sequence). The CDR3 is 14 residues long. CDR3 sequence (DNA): TGTGCCAGCAGTTCAGACAGAGCTAGCGGGGAGCTGTTTTTT. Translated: CASSSDRASGELFF.

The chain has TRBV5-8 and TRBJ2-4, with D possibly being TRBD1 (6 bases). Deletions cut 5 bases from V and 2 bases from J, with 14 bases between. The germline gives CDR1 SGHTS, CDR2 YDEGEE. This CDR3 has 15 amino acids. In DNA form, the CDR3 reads TGTGCCAGCAGGACGCTGGGGGCATCCAAAAACATTCAGTACTTC. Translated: CASRTLGASKNIQYF.

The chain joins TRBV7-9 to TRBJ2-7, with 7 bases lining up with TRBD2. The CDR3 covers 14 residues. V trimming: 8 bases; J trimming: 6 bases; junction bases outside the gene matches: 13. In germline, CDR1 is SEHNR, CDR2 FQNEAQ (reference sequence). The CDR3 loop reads CASASGNSGFEQYF. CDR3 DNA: TGTGCCAGCGCCAGCGGGAACTCCGGGTTCGAGCAGTACTTC.

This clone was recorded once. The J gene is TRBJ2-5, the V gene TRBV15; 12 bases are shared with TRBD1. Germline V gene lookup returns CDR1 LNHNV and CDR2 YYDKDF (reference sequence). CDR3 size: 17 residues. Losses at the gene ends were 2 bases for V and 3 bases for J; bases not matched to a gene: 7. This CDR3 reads CATSRPGTGGLKETQYF. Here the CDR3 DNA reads TGTGCCACCAGCAGACCCGGGACAGGGGGCTTGAAAGAGACCCAGTACTTC.

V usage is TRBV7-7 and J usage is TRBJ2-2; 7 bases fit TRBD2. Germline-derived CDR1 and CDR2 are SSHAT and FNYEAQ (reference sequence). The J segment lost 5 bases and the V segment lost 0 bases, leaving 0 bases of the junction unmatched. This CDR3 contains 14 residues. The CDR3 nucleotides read TGTGCCAGCAGCTTAGCGCGGGGGACCGGGGAGCTGTTTTTT. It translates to CASSLARGTGELFF.

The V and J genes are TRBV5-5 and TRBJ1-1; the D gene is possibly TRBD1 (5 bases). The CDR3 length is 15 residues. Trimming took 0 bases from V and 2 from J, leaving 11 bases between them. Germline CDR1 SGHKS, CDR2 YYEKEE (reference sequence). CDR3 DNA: TGTGCCAGCAGCTTGGCAAGCGGGGCCAACACTGAAGCTTTCTTT. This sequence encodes CASSLASGANTEAFF.

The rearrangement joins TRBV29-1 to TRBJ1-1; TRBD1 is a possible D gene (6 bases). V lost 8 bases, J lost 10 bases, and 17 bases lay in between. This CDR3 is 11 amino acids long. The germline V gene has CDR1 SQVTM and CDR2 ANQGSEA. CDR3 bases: TGCAGCTCGGACAGCGGCGGCGGAGCTTTCTTT. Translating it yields CSSDSGGGAFF. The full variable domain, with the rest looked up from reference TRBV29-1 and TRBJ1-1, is SAVISQKPSRDICQRGTSLTIQCQVDSQVTMMFWYRQQPGQSLTLIATANQGSEATYESGFVIDKFPISRPNLTFSTLTVSNMSPEDSSIYLCSSDSGGGAFFGQGTRLTVV.

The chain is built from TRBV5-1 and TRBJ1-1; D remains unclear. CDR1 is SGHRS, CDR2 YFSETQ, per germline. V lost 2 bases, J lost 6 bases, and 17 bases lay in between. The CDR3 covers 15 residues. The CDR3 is CASSLTGVTKSEAFF. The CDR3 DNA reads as TGCGCCAGCAGCTTAACCGGGGTAACGAAGTCTGAAGCTTTCTTT.

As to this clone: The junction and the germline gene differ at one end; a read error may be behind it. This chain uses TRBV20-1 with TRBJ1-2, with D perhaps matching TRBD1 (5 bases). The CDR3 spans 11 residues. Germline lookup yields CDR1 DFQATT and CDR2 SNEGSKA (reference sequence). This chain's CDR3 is CSARDVMRQPF. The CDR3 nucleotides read TGCAGTGCTAGAGATGTTATGAGACAGCCCTTC.

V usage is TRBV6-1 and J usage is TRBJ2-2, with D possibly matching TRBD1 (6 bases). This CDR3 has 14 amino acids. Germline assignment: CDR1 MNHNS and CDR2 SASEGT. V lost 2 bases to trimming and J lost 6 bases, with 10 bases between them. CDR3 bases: TGTGCCAGCAGTGAAACAGGGATACCCGGGGAGCTGTTTTTT. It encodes CASSETGIPGELFF.

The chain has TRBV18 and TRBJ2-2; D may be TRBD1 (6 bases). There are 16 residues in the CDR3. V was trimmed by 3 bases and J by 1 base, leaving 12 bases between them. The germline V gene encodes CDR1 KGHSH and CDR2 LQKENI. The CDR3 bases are TGTGCCAGCTCACCTTCCGCGACAGGGAACACCGGGGAGCTGTTTTTT. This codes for CASSPSATGNTGELFF. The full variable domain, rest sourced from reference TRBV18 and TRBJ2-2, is NAGVMQNPRHLVRRRGQEARLRCSPMKGHSHVYWYRQLPEEGLKFMVYLQKENIIDESGMPKERFSAEFPKEGPSILRIQQVVRGDSAAYFCASSPSATGNTGELFFGEGSRLTVL.

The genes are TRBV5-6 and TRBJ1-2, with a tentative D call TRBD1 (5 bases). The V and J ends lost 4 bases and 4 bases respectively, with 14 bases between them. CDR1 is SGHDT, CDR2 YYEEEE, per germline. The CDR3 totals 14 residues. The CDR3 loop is CASSTRGVSYGYTF. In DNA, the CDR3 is TGTGCCAGCAGCACCCGGGGGGTTAGCTATGGCTACACCTTC.

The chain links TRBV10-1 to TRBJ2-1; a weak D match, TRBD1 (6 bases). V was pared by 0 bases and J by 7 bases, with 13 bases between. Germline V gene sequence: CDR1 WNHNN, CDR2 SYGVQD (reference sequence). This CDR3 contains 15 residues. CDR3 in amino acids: CASSESGTQGNEQFF. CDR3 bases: TGCGCCAGCAGTGAGTCCGGGACCCAGGGGAATGAGCAGTTCTTC.

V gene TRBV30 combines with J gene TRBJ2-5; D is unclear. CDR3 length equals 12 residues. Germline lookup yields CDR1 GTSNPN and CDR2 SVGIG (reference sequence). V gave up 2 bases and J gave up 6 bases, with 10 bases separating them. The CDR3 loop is CAWSRVAKTQYF. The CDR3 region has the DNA TGTGCCTGGAGTCGGGTTGCGAAGACCCAGTACTTC.